One sample yielded the 24 T cell receptor beta chains listed below, sequenced in a study of Graves' ophthalmopathy and Graves' hyperthyroidism. The authors amplified TCR beta CDR3 regions, and they did so from RNA transcripts for repertoire sequencing. Second-round multiplex PCR followed a first-round RT-PCR using HTBI primers. TCRdb re-called the multiplex PCR reads through MiXCR, storing one row per CDR3 protein. Among a few hundred thousand distinct CDR3 sequences listed, about a sixth were seen once. Sample: peripheral blood. The receptor source for this set is an adult man with Graves' ophthalmopathy.

This clonotype was found many times. This chain uses TRBV6-2 or TRBV6-3 with TRBJ2-7; no clear D gene. With 2 bases removed from V and 8 bases from J, the gap between germline ends came to 10 bases. Germline values: CDR1 MNHEY, CDR2 SVGEGT. CDR3 length: 12 amino acids. CDR3 sequence: CASSYPDEKQYF. As DNA, the CDR3 is TGTGCCAGCAGTTACCCCGACGAGAAGCAGTACTTC.

A few counts support this clonotype. This chain uses TRBV6-1 with TRBJ1-2, with D possibly matching TRBD1 (5 bases). This CDR3 is built from 15 residues. Trimming took 3 bases from V and 2 from J, leaving 13 bases between them. CDR1 is MNHNS, CDR2 SASEGT, per germline. The CDR3 protein is CASSDSGTVNYGYTF. CDR3 bases: TGTGCCAGCAGTGATTCCGGGACGGTGAACTATGGCTACACCTTC.

This clonotype was seen ten or more times. The rearrangement joins TRBV12-3 or TRBV12-4 to TRBJ1-6; D is possibly TRBD1 (6 bases). This CDR3 is 16 amino acids long. Trimming took 5 bases from V and 3 from J, leaving 14 bases between them. CDR3 sequence reads: CASSTADRIYNSPLHF. The CDR3, as DNA: TGTGCCAGCAGTACCGCCGACAGGATCTATAATTCACCCCTCCACTTT.

This clonotype has a count of ten or more. V gene TRBV19 combines with J gene TRBJ2-7; TRBD1 matches 8 bases. CDR3 length: 14 amino acids. After removal of 4 bases from V and 4 bases from J, the junction contained 6 bases not matched to a gene. Germline CDR1 and CDR2: LNHDA and SQIVND (reference sequence). The CDR3 region has the DNA TGTGCCAGTAGTAGACAGGGGACGGCGTACGAGCAGTACTTC. Its protein product is CASSRQGTAYEQYF.

This clonotype occurred many times. The genes are TRBV12-3 or TRBV12-4 and TRBJ1-2; no clear D gene. The V and J ends lost 4 bases and 6 bases respectively, with 15 bases between them. CDR3 length: 14 residues. CDR3 sequence: CASSSFRVADGYTF. The CDR3, as DNA: TGTGCCAGCAGTTCCTTCCGGGTTGCGGATGGCTACACCTTC.

Regarding this clonotype: Because it lacks the conserved phenylalanine or tryptophan at the end, this CDR3 is likely a read error. This chain uses TRBV20-1 with TRBJ2-7; 7 nucleotides align to TRBD2. The germline CDR1 and CDR2 sequences are DFQATT and SNEGSKA (reference sequence). J was trimmed by 3 bases and V by 6 bases; bases with no gene match: 5. The CDR3 spans 12 residues. The CDR3 reads CSARAGLYEQYL. The CDR3 DNA sequence: TGCAGTGCGCGAGCGGGACTCTACGAGCAGTACCTC.

The J gene is TRBJ1-2, the V gene TRBV7-2, with 7 bases matching TRBD1. The V segment lost 5 bases and the J segment 3 bases; nucleotides outside the gene matches: 6. This CDR3 is built from 14 residues. Germline values: CDR1 SGHTA, CDR2 FQGNSA. The CDR3 sequence: CASSPQGTDYGYTF. The DNA for the CDR3 is TGTGCCAGCAGCCCCCAGGGGACAGACTATGGCTACACCTTC.

In its sample, this clonotype was seen many times. The genes are TRBV18 and TRBJ1-1, with 7 bases identical to TRBD1. Trimming at V came to 6 bases and at J to 0 bases, leaving 10 bases not matched to a gene. Germline-derived CDR1 and CDR2 are KGHSH and LQKENI. The CDR3 is 16 residues long. CDR3 DNA sequence: TGTGCCAGCTCGATGGGGACGACAGGGCTGAACACTGAAGCTTTCTTT. The encoded protein is CASSMGTTGLNTEAFF.

The rearrangement links TRBV6-4 to TRBJ1-5, with D perhaps TRBD1 (5 bases). The V end was cut by 5 bases, the J end by 3 bases, with 17 bases between. Germline CDR1 reads MRHNA; CDR2 reads SNTAGT. The CDR3 covers 16 residues. CDR3 bases: TGTGCCAGCAGTCGTACCCGGGACGGATACAATCAGCCCCAGCATTTT. This translates into CASSRTRDGYNQPQHF.

V usage is TRBV4-2 and J usage is TRBJ1-2; D not certain. Germline CDR1 and CDR2: LGHNA and YNFKEQ. CDR3 length: 15 residues. V shed 0 bases and J shed 4 bases, with 12 bases lying between them. The CDR3 DNA follows: TGTGCCAGCAGCCAAGATCTTCGGGGAGGCTATGGCTACACCTTC. Residues: CASSQDLRGGYGYTF.

This clonotype has ten or more counts. The genes are TRBV28 and TRBJ1-2, with D possibly matching TRBD1 (5 bases). Per germline, CDR1 MDHEN and CDR2 SYDVKM. The CDR3 spans 13 residues. V lost 5 bases, J lost 8 bases, and 15 bases lay in between. CDR3 nucleotides: TGTGCCAGCAGTGGGACGAGGGGAGGGGGCTACACCTTC. This translates into CASSGTRGGGYTF.

This clonotype was counted ten times or more. The rearrangement uses TRBV2 and TRBJ2-7, with a possible D match to TRBD1 (6 bases). This CDR3 region has 13 residues. Germline CDR1 SNHLY, CDR2 FYNNEI. The V end was cut by 9 bases, the J end by 3 bases, with 15 bases between. CDR3 sequence reads: CASVGTSDYEQYF. CDR3 nucleotides: TGTGCCAGTGTCGGGACATCAGACTACGAGCAGTACTTC.

This chain joins TRBV4-1 and TRBJ2-2; no clear D gene. V was cut by 0 bases and J by 2 bases, with 13 bases left in between. Germline CDR1 and CDR2: MGHRA and YSYEKL. This CDR3 is 17 amino acids long. The CDR3 reads CASSQDSYRINTGELFF. Written as DNA, the CDR3 is TGCGCCAGCAGCCAAGATTCGTACCGAATAAACACCGGGGAGCTGTTTTTT.

The V call is TRBV3-1, the J call TRBJ2-7, with D unresolved. The CDR3 has 12 residues. V was pared by 9 bases and J by 3 bases, with 12 bases between. CDR1 is LGHDT, CDR2 YNNKEL, per germline (reference sequence). The CDR3 DNA reads TGTGCCAGTCCATACACAGACTACGAGCAGTACTTC. Protein: CASPYTDYEQYF.

This clonotype was detected ten times or more. This rearrangement joins TRBV7-3 to TRBJ1-6; D is possibly TRBD1 (6 bases). Trimming removed 5 bases at V and 10 bases at J, with 18 bases between. CDR1 is SGHTA, CDR2 FQGTGA, per germline. CDR3 length: 15 amino acids. CDR3 amino acids: CASSLNPGGQSPLHF. Written as DNA, the CDR3 is TGTGCCAGCAGCCTCAATCCGGGGGGCCAGTCACCCCTCCACTTT.

At least ten counts were recorded for this clonotype. V and J are TRBV6-4 and TRBJ1-1, with D perhaps matching TRBD1 (5 bases). The CDR3 spans 12 residues. Trimming took off 9 bases at V and 6 bases at J, with 14 bases between the two ends. Germline lookup yields CDR1 MRHNA and CDR2 SNTAGT. Here the CDR3 reads CASRGEGAEAFF. The DNA for the CDR3 is TGTGCCAGTCGCGGGGAAGGGGCTGAAGCTTTCTTT.

This clonotype was detected a few times. This chain uses TRBV6-2 or TRBV6-3 with TRBJ2-7; 8 nucleotides line up with TRBD2. CDR1 and CDR2 from the germline V gene are MNHEY and SVGEGT. V shed 0 bases, J shed 0 bases, and the junction held 4 bases outside the gene matches. The CDR3 is made up of 16 amino acids. The CDR3 bases are TGTGCCAGCAGTTACTCTAGCGGGGATAGCTCCTACGAGCAGTACTTC. Amino acid sequence: CASSYSSGDSSYEQYF.

This clonotype was observed at least ten times. The rearrangement joins TRBV19 to TRBJ1-5, with no clear D. This CDR3 contains 14 residues. The V end lost 7 bases, the J end lost 3 bases, and 13 bases lay between the germline ends. Germline assignment: CDR1 LNHDA and CDR2 SQIVND (reference sequence). CDR3 residues: CASTARQTNQPQHF. CDR3 nucleotides: TGTGCCAGTACCGCGCGGCAGACCAATCAGCCCCAGCATTTT.

This clonotype was recorded at least ten times. The chain carries TRBV30 and TRBJ1-6; the D is unclear. CDR1 and CDR2 (germline): GTSNPN, SVGIG (reference sequence). The CDR3 loop spans 13 amino acids. CDR3 nucleotides: TGTGCTCATACCCTCCAAACGGATTCACCCCTCCACTTT. Its translation: CAHTLQTDSPLHF. The full variable domain, in which reference TRBV30 and TRBJ1-6 provide the parts outside the CDR3, is SQTIHQWPATLVQPVGSPLSLECTVEGTSNPNLYWYRQAAGRGLQLLFYSVGIGQISSEVPQNLSASRPQDRQFILSSKKLLLSDSGFYLCAHTLQTDSPLHFGNGTRLTVT.

The rearrangement links TRBV20-1 to TRBJ1-1; no clear D. V was pared by 6 bases and J by 1 base, with 9 bases between. CDR3 length equals 12 residues. The V gene's germline CDR1 is DFQATT and CDR2 SNEGSKA (reference sequence). CDR3 DNA sequence: TGCAGTGCAAGAAGAACGAACACTGAAGCTTTCTTT. Protein sequence: CSARRTNTEAFF.

This clonotype was recorded many times. The gene calls are TRBV7-9 and TRBJ1-2; no clear D gene. The germline gives CDR1 SEHNR, CDR2 FQNEAQ (reference sequence). V was trimmed by 4 bases and J by 0 bases, leaving 12 bases between them. The CDR3 is 15 residues long. For the CDR3, the DNA is TGTGCCAGCAGCTCTCCCGACCGGGCTAACTATGGCTACACCTTC. Translation: CASSSPDRANYGYTF.

This clonotype was seen repeatedly, ten times or more. The chain has TRBV5-1 and TRBJ1-2, with 7 positions matching TRBD1. This CDR3 region has 15 residues. J was trimmed by 2 bases and V by 3 bases; bases with no gene match: 7. Germline V lookup: CDR1 SGHRS, CDR2 YFSETQ. In DNA form, the CDR3 reads TGCGCCAGCAGCTGGGAGACAGGGCCCAACTATGGCTACACCTTC. Translation: CASSWETGPNYGYTF.

In this sample, this clonotype turned up many times. V is TRBV11-2 and J is TRBJ2-2, with 10 bases lining up with TRBD2. Germline V gene sequence: CDR1 SGHAT, CDR2 FQNNGV. The CDR3 covers 18 residues. The V segment lost 1 base and the J segment 0 bases; nucleotides outside the gene matches: 5. The CDR3 sequence: CASSLALAGVTNTGELFF. CDR3 DNA: TGTGCCAGCAGCTTAGCTCTAGCGGGGGTCACGAACACCGGGGAGCTGTTTTTT.

The V gene is TRBV6-1, the J gene TRBJ1-5; the D gene is possibly TRBD1 (5 bases). Germline assignment: CDR1 MNHNS and CDR2 SASEGT. This CDR3 spans 14 amino acids. The germline V and J ends were trimmed by 4 bases and 5 bases, with 12 bases remaining between them. The CDR3 loop reads CASSGVSGHQPQHF. As DNA, the CDR3 is TGTGCCAGCAGTGGGGTTTCGGGGCATCAGCCCCAGCATTTT.